One sample yielded the 15 T cell receptor beta chains listed below, sequenced in a study of blood T cell repertoires in COVID-19 (dated by TCRdb to the early 2020s). Receptors were amplified or captured by the immunoSEQ multiplex PCR assay. The immuneACCESS repertoire file appears here via TCRdb, limited to in-frame rearrangements. These files lack a portion of the clones; in checked studies, under half of the deficit traces to unresolved V genes, and the cause of the others is not known. The sample profile shows about 310,000 clones; about nine tenths of them were found once. The ten largest make up 1% of the sample. Material: peripheral blood. The receptors shown here come from a man aged 45 to 65 with active or convalescent COVID-19.

The rearrangement uses TRBV27 and TRBJ1-6; no clear D gene. Trimming took 1 base from V and 6 from J, leaving 10 bases between them. Per the germline V gene, CDR1 is MNHEY and CDR2 is SMNVEV (reference sequence). The CDR3 has 15 amino acids. Written as DNA, the CDR3 is TGTGCCAGCAGTTTATTGTCCCTAGGTAATTCACCCCTCCACTTT. Amino acids: CASSLLSLGNSPLHF.

CDR3 region: CASRENRDHEQFF. Here the CDR3 DNA reads TGTGCCAGCAGGGAAAACAGGGACCATGAGCAGTTCTTC. J is TRBJ2-1 and V is TRBV6-6; D is perhaps TRBD1 (6 bases). The CDR3 runs to 13 residues. Germline CDR1 and CDR2: MNHNY and SVGAGI (reference sequence). V was pared by 6 bases and J by 8 bases, with 14 bases between.

The chain employs TRBV19 and TRBJ2-5; TRBD2 matches 9 bases. This CDR3 is built from 15 residues. The V gene's germline CDR1 is LNHDA and CDR2 SQIVND (reference sequence). V was pared by 8 bases and J by 5 bases, with 12 bases of the junction left unmatched. This chain's CDR3 is CASGRRREGGETQYF. CDR3 coding DNA: TGTGCCAGTGGTAGGAGGCGGGAGGGCGGCGAGACCCAGTACTTC.

The V gene is TRBV11-2, the J gene TRBJ1-4; TRBD1 might be the D (6 bases). With 5 bases removed from V and 7 bases from J, the gap between germline ends came to 29 bases. CDR1 and CDR2 from the germline V gene are SGHAT and FQNNGV. This CDR3 is 19 amino acids long. In DNA form, the CDR3 reads TGTGCCAGCAGCCGGCTCATCCCCAGGGGTGCACCAGGCGGTGAAAAACTGTTTTTT. Encoded protein: CASSRLIPRGAPGGEKLFF.

The chain uses TRBV2 and TRBJ1-1; 10 nucleotides line up with TRBD1. The CDR3 length is 13 residues. The germline V gene encodes CDR1 SNHLY and CDR2 FYNNEI. Unmatched junction bases numbered 9, after V lost 7 bases and J lost 10 bases. The CDR3 is CASKGTGDVGAFF. The CDR3 DNA sequence: TGTGCCAGCAAGGGGACAGGGGACGTCGGAGCTTTCTTT. Using reference TRBV2 and TRBJ1-1 for the parts outside the CDR3, the full variable domain is EPEVTQTPSHQVTQMGQEVILRCVPISNHLYFYWYRQILGQKVEFLVSFYNNEISEKSEIFDDQFSVERPDGSNFTLKIRSTKLEDSAMYFCASKGTGDVGAFFGQGTRLTVV.

The rearrangement joins TRBV29-1 to TRBJ1-1, with a tentative D call TRBD1 (6 bases). Germline V gene lookup returns CDR1 SQVTM and CDR2 ANQGSEA. The germline V and J ends were trimmed by 4 bases and 5 bases, with 11 bases remaining between them. This CDR3 is built from 12 residues. CDR3: CSVGQGSTEAFF. The CDR3 nucleotides are TGCAGCGTTGGCCAGGGGAGTACTGAAGCTTTCTTT.

The V gene is TRBV9, the J gene TRBJ1-1; the D is unclear. CDR3 length: 15 residues. Between the trimmed V and J ends, which lost 0 bases and 4 bases, there was a span of 13 bases. CDR1 and CDR2 (germline): SGDLS, YYNGEE. The CDR3 coding sequence is TGTGCCAGCAGCGTAGGTAAGGGAGTGCCCACTGAAGCTTTCTTT. Translation: CASSVGKGVPTEAFF.

This rearrangement joins TRBV3-1 (or the pseudogene TRBV3-2) to TRBJ1-2; the D gene is possibly TRBD1 (5 bases). Trimming pared 1 base from V and 2 bases from J, leaving 8 bases between. CDR3 length: 14 amino acids. The germline V gene encodes CDR1 LGHDT and CDR2 YNNKEL (reference sequence). The CDR3 sequence is CASSQVGGNYGYTF. CDR3 nucleotides: TGTGCCAGCAGCCAAGTCGGGGGGAACTATGGCTACACCTTC.

The chain has TRBV2 and TRBJ2-1; 10 positions match TRBD2. Germline V gives CDR1 SNHLY, CDR2 FYNNEI. With 6 bases clipped from V and 4 bases from J, the junction kept 0 bases outside the gene matches. CDR3 size: 13 residues. CDR3 residues: CASRTSGYNEQFF. The CDR3, as DNA: TGTGCCAGCAGGACTAGCGGGTACAATGAGCAGTTCTTC.

This chain uses TRBV7-6 with TRBJ2-7; the match to TRBD2 covers 9 bases. The V segment lost 5 bases and the J segment 2 bases; nucleotides outside the gene matches: 16. The CDR3 length is 18 residues. Germline assignment: CDR1 SGHVS and CDR2 FNYEAQ. The CDR3, as DNA: TGTGCCAGCAGCACCCAACCCCCCCTGGCGGGAGGGACCTACGAGCAGTACTTC. It is translated as CASSTQPPLAGGTYEQYF.

The rearrangement joins TRBV18 to TRBJ2-1, with 7 bases lining up with TRBD1. Germline V gene lookup returns CDR1 KGHSH and CDR2 LQKENI. The CDR3 is 17 residues long. The V segment lost 2 bases and the J segment 5 bases; nucleotides outside the gene matches: 12. CDR3: CASSPSRIGQANNEQFF. CDR3 DNA sequence: TGTGCCAGCTCACCAAGTAGGATCGGACAGGCCAACAATGAGCAGTTCTTC.

This chain joins TRBV6-4 and TRBJ2-1, with D perhaps TRBD2 (5 bases). The CDR3 extends over 15 amino acids. Per germline, CDR1 MRHNA and CDR2 SNTAGT. Trimming pared 6 bases from V and 7 bases from J, leaving 19 bases between. CDR3 region: CASSYEGGLGNEQFF. As DNA, the CDR3 is TGTGCCAGCAGCTACGAAGGAGGCCTTGGGAATGAGCAGTTCTTC.

This CDR3 is CASSRGTGREKLFF. The CDR3 DNA reads as TGTGCCAGCAGCCGAGGGACAGGGAGGGAAAAACTGTTTTTT. The chain has TRBV6-5 and TRBJ1-4, with 9 bases fitting TRBD1. The germline gives CDR1 MNHEY, CDR2 SVGAGI. The V segment lost 6 bases and the J segment 8 bases; nucleotides outside the gene matches: 7. CDR3 length: 14 amino acids.

This clone has only one observation. The V and J genes are TRBV7-8 and TRBJ1-6, with D unresolved. Germline CDR1 reads SGHVS; CDR2 reads FQNEAQ. The V end was cut by 0 bases, the J end by 3 bases, with 12 bases between. The CDR3 length is 17 residues. CDR3 sequence (DNA): TGTGCCAGCAGCTTAGCCTACGGCGGACTCTATAATTCACCCCTCCACTTT. Encoded protein: CASSLAYGGLYNSPLHF.

CDR3 DNA sequence: TGTGCCAGCAGTGAAATAGGCGGCGGGAGAGCCCACGAGCAGTACTTC. As protein: CASSEIGGGRAHEQYF. The V call is TRBV2, the J call TRBJ2-7, with 7 positions matching TRBD2. The trim removed 2 bases at V and 5 bases at J, leaving 12 bases unmatched. The CDR3 length is 16 residues. Germline values: CDR1 SNHLY, CDR2 FYNNEI.